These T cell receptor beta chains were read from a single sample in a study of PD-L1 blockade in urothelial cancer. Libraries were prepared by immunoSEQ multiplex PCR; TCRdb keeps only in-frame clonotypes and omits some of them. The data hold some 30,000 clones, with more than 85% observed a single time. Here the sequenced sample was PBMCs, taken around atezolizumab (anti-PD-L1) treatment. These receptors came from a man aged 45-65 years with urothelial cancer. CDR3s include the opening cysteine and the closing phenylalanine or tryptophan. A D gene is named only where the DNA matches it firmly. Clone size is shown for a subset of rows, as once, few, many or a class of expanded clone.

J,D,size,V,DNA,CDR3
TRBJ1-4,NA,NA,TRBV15,TGTGCCACCAGCGGAGGAGCGGGGCCAACTAATGAAAAACTGTTTTTT,CATSGGAGPTNEKLFF
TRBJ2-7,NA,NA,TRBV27,TGTGCCAGCAGTCTCACCGGGACACCTTACGAGCAGTACTTC,CASSLTGTPYEQYF
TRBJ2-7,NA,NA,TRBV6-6,TGTGCCAGCACCAAGGGGGGGCGTACCTACGAGCAGTACTTC,CASTKGGRTYEQYF
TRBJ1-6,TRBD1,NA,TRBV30,TGTGCCTGGAGTAGGGACAGAGATTCACCCCTCCACTTT,CAWSRDRDSPLHF
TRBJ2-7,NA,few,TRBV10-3,TGTGCCATCAGCCAAGAGGGTTACTACGAGCAGTACTTC,CAISQEGYYEQYF
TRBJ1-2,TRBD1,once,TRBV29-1,TGCAGCGTTGAAGGTCCAGGGGGCAACTATGGCTACACCTTC,CSVEGPGGNYGYTF
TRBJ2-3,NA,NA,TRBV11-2,TGTGCCAGCAGCCTAGGGGCGTACACAGATACGCAGTATTTT,CASSLGAYTDTQYF
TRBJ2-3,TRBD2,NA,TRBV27,TGTGCCAGCAGTTTACTTCCGGGACTATTAGATACGCAGTATTTT,CASSLLPGLLDTQYF
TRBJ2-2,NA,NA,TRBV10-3,TGTGCCATCAGTCCGCAGGGATCCGGGGAGCTGTTTTTT,CAISPQGSGELFF
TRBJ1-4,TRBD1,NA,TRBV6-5,TGTGCCAGCAGTTGGAGACAGGGGAATGAAAAACTGTTTTTT,CASSWRQGNEKLFF
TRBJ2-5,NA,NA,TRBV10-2,TGCGCCAGCAGTGAGTCCGGCAGGGTACAAGAGACCCAGTACTTC,CASSESGRVQETQYF
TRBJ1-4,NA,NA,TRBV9,TGTGCCAGCAGCCCCAGGGTCACTAATGAAAAACTGTTTTTT,CASSPRVTNEKLFF
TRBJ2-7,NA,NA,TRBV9,TGTGCCAGCAGCGTATCTCGGACAGCGCACTACGAGCAGTACTTC,CASSVSRTAHYEQYF
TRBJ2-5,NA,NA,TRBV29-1,TGCAGCTTTTCACTGAGCGGAGGGGCCCAAGAGACCCAGTACTTC,CSFSLSGGAQETQYF
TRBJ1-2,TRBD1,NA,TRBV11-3,TGTGCCAGCAGCTCCCTGGACAGGGGAATCGATGGCTACACCTTC,CASSSLDRGIDGYTF
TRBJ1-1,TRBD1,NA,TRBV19,TGTGCCAGTAGTAGGGACAGGGGGCAGGAGCAAGCTTTCTTT,CASSRDRGQEQAFF
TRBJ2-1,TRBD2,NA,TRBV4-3,TGCGCCAGCAGCCAAGACGCGGGAGAAAACTACAATGAGCAGTTCTTC,CASSQDAGENYNEQFF